This entry concerns a single TCR beta chain. In germline, CDR1 is SGDLS, CDR2 YYNGEE. Trimming pared 4 bases from V and 3 bases from J, leaving 13 bases between. The CDR3 extends over 15 amino acids. The data are from a study of T cells in Graves' hyperthyroidism and ophthalmopathy. For the study at large: Before treatment of any kind, peripheral blood was taken at initial diagnosis.

Exclusions: uncontrolled infection, other autoimmune disease, pregnancy, lactation. Authors of the study amplified TCR beta CDR3 regions from RNA transcripts. The HTBI primer set was used in a first-round RT-PCR of the TCR CDR3. Using its own MiXCR run on the multiplex PCR reads, TCRdb lists one record per CDR3 protein. Of a few hundred thousand distinct CDR3 sequences detected, around 15% appear once; the ten largest clones hold 25% to 30%. The TCR was taken from a woman in her twenties or thirties with Graves' ophthalmopathy. The sample was blood. The chain joins TRBV9 to TRBJ2-2, with D possibly TRBD1 on 6 matching bases. Here the CDR3 reads CASSNQGRDTGELFF. Here the CDR3 DNA reads TGTGCCAGCAGCAATCAGGGGCGGGACACCGGGGAGCTGTTTTTT.